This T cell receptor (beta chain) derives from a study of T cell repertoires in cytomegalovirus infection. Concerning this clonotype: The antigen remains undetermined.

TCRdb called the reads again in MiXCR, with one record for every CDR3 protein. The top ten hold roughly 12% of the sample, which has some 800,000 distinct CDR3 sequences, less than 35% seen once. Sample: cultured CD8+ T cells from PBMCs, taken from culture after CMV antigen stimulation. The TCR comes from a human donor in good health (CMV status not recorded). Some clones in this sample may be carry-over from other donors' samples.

The CDR3 loop reads CASTYERDRVYEQYF. The CDR3 DNA follows: TGTGCCAGCACCTACGAACGGGACAGAGTCTACGAGCAGTACTTC. The chain uses TRBV11-2 and TRBJ2-7, with 7 nucleotides matching TRBD1. Trimming at V came to 7 bases and at J to 3 bases, leaving 12 bases not matched to a gene. This CDR3 has 15 amino acids. Per the germline V gene, CDR1 is SGHAT and CDR2 is FQNNGV.